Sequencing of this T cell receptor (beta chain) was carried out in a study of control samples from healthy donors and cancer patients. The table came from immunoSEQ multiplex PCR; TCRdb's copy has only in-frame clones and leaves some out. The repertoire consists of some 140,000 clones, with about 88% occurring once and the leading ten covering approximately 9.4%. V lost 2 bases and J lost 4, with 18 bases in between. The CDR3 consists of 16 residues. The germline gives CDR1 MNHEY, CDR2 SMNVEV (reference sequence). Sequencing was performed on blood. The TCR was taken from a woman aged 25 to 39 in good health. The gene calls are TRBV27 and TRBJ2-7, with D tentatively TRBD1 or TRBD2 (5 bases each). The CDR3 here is CASSLSPGTGPYEQYF. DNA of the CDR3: TGTGCCAGCAGTTTAAGTCCCGGGACGGGACCATACGAGCAGTACTTC.